The rows below give T cell receptor beta chains drawn from one sample of a study of coeliac disease. The data were produced by immunoSEQ multiplex PCR, yet TCRdb's version contains in-frame clones alone and is incomplete. The sample shows roughly 7,000 clones, about 62% of them seen only once. Sequencing was carried out using lymphocytes from the gut lamina propria. The receptor source for this set is a man in his fifties or sixties with celiac disease on a gluten-free diet. CDR3s include the opening cysteine and the closing phenylalanine or tryptophan. D genes are given only for firm matches. A clone size is listed for some rows: how often the clone was seen (once, few, many), or a class if it is expanded.

few	TRBV20-1	TRBJ1-5	NA	11	CSARQCQPQHF	TGCAGTGCTCGACAGTGCCAGCCCCAGCATTTT
NA	TRBV7-3	TRBJ2-3	TRBD2	13	CASGPGGGGTQYF	TGTGCCAGCGGTCCGGGCGGGGGGGGTACGCAGTATTTT
NA	TRBV4-1	TRBJ1-3	NA	16	CASSQGADLSGNTIYF	TGCGCCAGCAGCCAAGGGGCAGACCTCTCTGGAAACACCATATATTTT
NA	TRBV13	TRBJ1-6	TRBD1	17	CASSHGQGAPHNSPLHF	TGTGCCAGCAGCCATGGACAGGGGGCACCCCATAATTCACCCCTCCACTTT
NA	TRBV18	TRBJ2-1	TRBD1	17	CASSPARKQGAYNEQFF	TGTGCCAGCTCACCGGCGCGGAAACAGGGGGCCTACAATGAGCAGTTCTTC
NA	TRBV18	TRBJ1-2	NA	11	CASSPYGQKAF	TGTGCCAGCTCACCTTACGGACAGAAGGCCTTC
NA	TRBV10-1	TRBJ2-2	NA	13	CASSEDRTGELFF	TGCGCCAGCAGTGAGGACAGAACCGGGGAGCTGTTTTTT
few	TRBV2	TRBJ1-1	NA	11	CASNAGVKAFF	TGTGCCAGCAATGCGGGGGTTAAAGCTTTCTTT
NA	TRBV19	TRBJ1-5	NA	14	CASRRGGSNQPQHF	TGTGCCAGTCGTCGTGGGGGGAGCAATCAGCCCCAGCATTTT
NA	TRBV28	TRBJ1-5	NA	15	CASSFLQARNQPQHF	TGTGCCAGCAGTTTTCTGCAGGCCCGTAATCAGCCCCAGCATTTT
few	TRBV5-1	TRBJ2-1	TRBD2	18	CASSLAGTSGGLYNEQFF	TGCGCCAGCAGCTTGGCCGGGACTAGCGGGGGGCTATACAATGAGCAGTTCTTC
NA	TRBV6-1	TRBJ1-2	TRBD1	15	CASSPGGLANYGYTF	TGTGCCAGCAGTCCAGGGGGCCTTGCTAACTATGGCTACACCTTC
NA	TRBV30	TRBJ1-2	NA	12	CAWSRVNYGYTF	TGTGCCTGGAGCAGGGTAAACTATGGCTACACCTTC
few	TRBV6-1	TRBJ2-7	NA	13	CASWEVTSYEQYF	TGTGCCAGCTGGGAGGTGACCTCCTACGAGCAGTACTTC
NA	TRBV5-5	TRBJ1-1	NA	16	CASSLLVPGGDTEAFF	TGTGCCAGCAGCTTGTTGGTGCCGGGGGGGGACACTGAAGCTTTCTTT
NA	TRBV6-1	TRBJ1-2	NA	15	CASISGTLANYGYTF	TGTGCCAGCATTTCCGGGACTCTAGCTAACTATGGCTACACCTTC